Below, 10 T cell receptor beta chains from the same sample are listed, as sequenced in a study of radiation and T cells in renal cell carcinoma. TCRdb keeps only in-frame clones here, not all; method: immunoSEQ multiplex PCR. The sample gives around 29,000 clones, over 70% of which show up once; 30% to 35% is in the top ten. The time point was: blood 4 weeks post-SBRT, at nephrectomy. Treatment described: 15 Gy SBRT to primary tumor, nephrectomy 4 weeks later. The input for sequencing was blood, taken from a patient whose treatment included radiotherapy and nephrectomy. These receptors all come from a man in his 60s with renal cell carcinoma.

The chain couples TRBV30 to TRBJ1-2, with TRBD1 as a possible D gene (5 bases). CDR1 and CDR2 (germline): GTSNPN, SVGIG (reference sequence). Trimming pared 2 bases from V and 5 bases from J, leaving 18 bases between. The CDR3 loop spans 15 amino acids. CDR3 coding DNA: TGTGCCTGGAGTCCTAGGGGTCGTTTGGGGTATGGCTACACCTTC. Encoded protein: CAWSPRGRLGYGYTF. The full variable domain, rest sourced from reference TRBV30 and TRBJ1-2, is SQTIHQWPATLVQPVGSPLSLECTVEGTSNPNLYWYRQAAGRGLQLLFYSVGIGQISSEVPQNLSASRPQDRQFILSSKKLLLSDSGFYLCAWSPRGRLGYGYTFGSGTRLTVV.

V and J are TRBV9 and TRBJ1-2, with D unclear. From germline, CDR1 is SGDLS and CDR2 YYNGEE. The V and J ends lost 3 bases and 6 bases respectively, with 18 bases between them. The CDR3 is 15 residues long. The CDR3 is CASSAALPPTHGYTF. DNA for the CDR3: TGTGCCAGCAGCGCTGCCCTACCTCCCACTCATGGCTACACCTTC.

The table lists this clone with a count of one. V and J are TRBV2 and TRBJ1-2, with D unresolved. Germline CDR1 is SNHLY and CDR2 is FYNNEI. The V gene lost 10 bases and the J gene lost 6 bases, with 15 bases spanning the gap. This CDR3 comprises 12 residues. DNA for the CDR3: TGTGCCATCCCATCCGGACCCGATGGCTACACCTTC. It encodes CAIPSGPDGYTF. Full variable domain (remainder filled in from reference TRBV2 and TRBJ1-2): EPEVTQTPSHQVTQMGQEVILRCVPISNHLYFYWYRQILGQKVEFLVSFYNNEISEKSEIFDDQFSVERPDGSNFTLKIRSTKLEDSAMYFCAIPSGPDGYTFGSGTRLTVV.

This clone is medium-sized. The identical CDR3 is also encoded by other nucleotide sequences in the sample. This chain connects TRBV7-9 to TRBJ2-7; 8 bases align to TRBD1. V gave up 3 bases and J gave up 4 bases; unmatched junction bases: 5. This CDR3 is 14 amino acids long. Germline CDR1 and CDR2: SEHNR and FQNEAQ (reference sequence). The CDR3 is CASSLTGVTYEQYF. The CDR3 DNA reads TGTGCCAGCAGCTTGACAGGGGTGACTTACGAGCAGTACTTC.

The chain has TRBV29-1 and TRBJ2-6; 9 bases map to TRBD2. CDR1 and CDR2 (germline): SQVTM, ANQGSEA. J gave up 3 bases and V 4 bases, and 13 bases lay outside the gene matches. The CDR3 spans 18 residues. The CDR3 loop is CSVVLAGETLGGANVLTF. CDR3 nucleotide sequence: TGCAGCGTTGTCTTAGCGGGAGAAACCTTGGGTGGGGCCAACGTCCTGACTTTC.

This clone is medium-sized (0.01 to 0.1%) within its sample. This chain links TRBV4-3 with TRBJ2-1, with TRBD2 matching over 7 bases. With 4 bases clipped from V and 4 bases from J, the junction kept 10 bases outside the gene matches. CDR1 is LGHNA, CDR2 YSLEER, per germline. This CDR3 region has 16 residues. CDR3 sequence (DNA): TGCGCCAGCAGCCTTCGTCTTCGGGAGGTTTACAATGAGCAGTTCTTC. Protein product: CASSLRLREVYNEQFF.

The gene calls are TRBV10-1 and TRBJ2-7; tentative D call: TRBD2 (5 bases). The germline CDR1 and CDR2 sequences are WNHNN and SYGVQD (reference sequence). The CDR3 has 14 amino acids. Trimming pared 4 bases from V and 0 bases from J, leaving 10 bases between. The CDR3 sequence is CASSGSGGSYEQYF. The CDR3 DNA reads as TGCGCCAGCAGTGGGTCAGGAGGCTCCTACGAGCAGTACTTC.

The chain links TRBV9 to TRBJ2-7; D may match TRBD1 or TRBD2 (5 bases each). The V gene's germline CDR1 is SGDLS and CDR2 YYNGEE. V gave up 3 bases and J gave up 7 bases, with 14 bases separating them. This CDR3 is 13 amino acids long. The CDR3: CASSGDGRGEQYF. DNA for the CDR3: TGTGCCAGCAGCGGGGACGGGCGAGGTGAGCAGTACTTC.

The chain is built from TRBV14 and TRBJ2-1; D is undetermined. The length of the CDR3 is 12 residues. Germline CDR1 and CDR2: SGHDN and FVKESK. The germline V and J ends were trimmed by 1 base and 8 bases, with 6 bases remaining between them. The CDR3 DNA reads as TGTGCCAGCAGCCAAGTCCGGGATGAGCAGTTCTTC. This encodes CASSQVRDEQFF.

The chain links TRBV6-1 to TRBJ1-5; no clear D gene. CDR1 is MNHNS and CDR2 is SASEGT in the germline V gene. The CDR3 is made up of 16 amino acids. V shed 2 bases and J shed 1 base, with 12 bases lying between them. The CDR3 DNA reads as TGTGCCAGCAGTGAATGGGGAGGTAACAGCAATCAGCCCCAGCATTTT. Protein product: CASSEWGGNSNQPQHF.